This TCR beta chain was sequenced during a study of T cell responses to AZD1222 COVID-19 vaccine. Germline V gene lookup returns CDR1 SGHAT and CDR2 FQNNGV. This CDR3 region has 15 residues. V gave up 2 bases and J gave up 2 bases, with 10 bases separating them. Study-level results: Repertoire sampling happened only post peak T cell response. At baseline, seropositivity was found in only a handful of AZD1222 recipients.

Comment on this clone: The antigen remains unidentified.

The data were produced by immunoSEQ multiplex PCR, yet TCRdb's version contains in-frame clones alone and is incomplete. Among about 130,000 clones, around 90% were seen once, and the ten largest hold about 4.2%. This chain connects TRBV11-2 to TRBJ1-3, with D tentatively TRBD1 (6 bases). The clonotype comes from an adult in good health. Sequencing was performed on peripheral blood, taken on day 0 of AZD1222 vaccination. CDR3 protein: CASSLWGLTGNTIYF. The CDR3 nucleotides are TGTGCCAGCAGCTTATGGGGGCTGACTGGAAACACCATATATTTT.